These 4 T cell receptor beta chains share one sample of origin, sequenced in a study of T cells in Graves' hyperthyroidism and ophthalmopathy. The investigators amplified TCR beta CDR3 regions from RNA transcripts. Carried out on the TCR CDR3, a first-round RT-PCR used the HTBI primer set. TCRdb passed the multiplex PCR reads through MiXCR, listing each CDR3 protein once. The sample lists hundreds of thousands of distinct CDR3 sequences, about a fifth occurring once. The material sequenced was blood. These receptors were collected from a woman younger than 30 with Graves' hyperthyroidism.

This clonotype was found many times. The chain recombines TRBV4-1 with TRBJ1-1; a possible D gene is TRBD1 (5 bases). V was trimmed by 3 bases and J by 11 bases, leaving 16 bases between them. Germline V CDR1 and CDR2: MGHRA, YSYEKL. The CDR3 has 13 amino acids. This CDR3 is CASSHPAGPQAFF. The CDR3 coding sequence is TGCGCCAGCAGCCACCCCGCGGGACCCCAGGCTTTCTTT.

This clonotype was picked up many times. The V gene is TRBV7-9, the J gene TRBJ1-2; 7 bases align to TRBD1. Germline CDR1 and CDR2: SEHNR and FQNEAQ (reference sequence). Unmatched junction bases numbered 7, after V lost 5 bases and J lost 1 base. The CDR3 covers 15 residues. As DNA, the CDR3 is TGTGCCAGCAGCACCGGGACAGCTTATAACTATGGCTACACCTTC. It specifies CASSTGTAYNYGYTF.

CDR3 sequence (DNA): TGTGCCAGCAGTAGTGGTGGCCGGATCGGCTCAAGGACCGGCGAGCAGTACTTC. Amino acids: CASSSGGRIGSRTGEQYF. This chain links TRBV7-8 with TRBJ2-7; D remains ambiguous. CDR1 is SGHVS and CDR2 is FQNEAQ in the germline V gene. The CDR3 spans 18 residues. V was shortened by 6 bases and J by 6 bases, with 30 bases between the two germline ends.

In regard to this clonotype: A much more abundant neighbour one base away suggests this may be a read error. The chain employs TRBV12-3 or TRBV12-4 and TRBJ1-5, with 9 bases that match TRBD1. With 3 bases clipped from V and 6 bases from J, the junction kept 6 bases outside the gene matches. The CDR3 covers 15 residues. CDR3 DNA: TGTGCCAGCAGTTTGGAACAGGGGGCCGGTCAGCCCCAGCATTTT. Translating gives CASSLEQGAGQPQHF.